These T cell receptor beta chains were read from a single sample in a study of T cell changes during pregnancy in multiple sclerosis. Libraries were prepared by immunoSEQ multiplex PCR; TCRdb keeps only in-frame clonotypes and omits some of them. The sample includes about 100,000 clones, 92% of them seen just once. The sequencing used peripheral blood, collected after pregnancy. Receptors originate from a female donor with multiple sclerosis, enrolled in a pregnancy study. CDR3s include the opening cysteine and the closing phenylalanine or tryptophan. A D gene is named only where the DNA matches it firmly.

len: 11; d_gene: TRBD1; v_gene: TRBV25-1; CDR3aa: CASGTGFEQFF
len: 16; d_gene: NA; v_gene: TRBV30; CDR3aa: CAWSVGLTVNNEKLFF
len: 12; d_gene: NA; v_gene: TRBV29-1; CDR3aa: CSVLETRYEQYF
len: 15; d_gene: TRBD1; v_gene: TRBV9; CDR3aa: CASSVAGGSNQPQHF
len: 15; d_gene: NA; v_gene: TRBV6-6; CDR3aa: CASNSRLEGYNEQFF
len: 15; d_gene: NA; v_gene: TRBV27; CDR3aa: CASSPRGVGGYEQYF
len: 11; d_gene: NA; v_gene: TRBV7-2; CDR3aa: CASSVLAEQFF
len: 20; d_gene: TRBD2; v_gene: TRBV5-5; CDR3aa: CASSLFGSGGAYSRTGELFF
len: 14; d_gene: TRBD1; v_gene: TRBV13; CDR3aa: CASRGQGELYGYTF
len: 15; d_gene: NA; v_gene: TRBV6-6; CDR3aa: CASLERSLFTGELFF
len: 16; d_gene: NA; v_gene: TRBV5-6; CDR3aa: CASSSTPGTLPGEQYF
len: 16; d_gene: TRBD1; v_gene: TRBV11-1; CDR3aa: CASSLPAGTGVGEQYF
len: 18; d_gene: TRBD1; v_gene: TRBV28; CDR3aa: CASSLFVDRGRNYYGYTF
len: 15; d_gene: TRBD1; v_gene: TRBV27; CDR3aa: CASSSKDRAFGGYTF
len: 16; d_gene: TRBD1; v_gene: TRBV9; CDR3aa: CASSVGWDSLQETQYF
len: 14; d_gene: TRBD1; v_gene: TRBV9; CDR3aa: CASSGGTADQPQHF
len: 15; d_gene: NA; v_gene: TRBV9; CDR3aa: CASSGPGHMNTEAFF
len: 12; d_gene: NA; v_gene: TRBV30; CDR3aa: CAWRQGHAEAFF
len: 16; d_gene: TRBD1; v_gene: TRBV5-1; CDR3aa: CASSLKSGQDSYEQYF
len: 15; d_gene: NA; v_gene: TRBV7-3; CDR3aa: CASSPHGQPNYGYTF
len: 15; d_gene: NA; v_gene: TRBV27; CDR3aa: CASSSSRDTTYEQYF
len: 17; d_gene: TRBD2; v_gene: TRBV4-3; CDR3aa: CASSQLRGGSNTGELFF
len: 15; d_gene: NA; v_gene: TRBV11-3; CDR3aa: CASSFQGQTNSPLHF
len: 15; d_gene: TRBD1; v_gene: TRBV7-3; CDR3aa: CASSPTGGHQETQYF
len: 14; d_gene: TRBD2; v_gene: TRBV11-1; CDR3aa: CASSPSSGGETQYF
len: 14; d_gene: NA; v_gene: TRBV7-2; CDR3aa: CASSLAIGDTEAFF
len: 16; d_gene: NA; v_gene: TRBV7-3; CDR3aa: CASSLKIASAPDEQFF
len: 16; d_gene: NA; v_gene: TRBV13; CDR3aa: CASSGRREASTDTQYF
len: 16; d_gene: TRBD1; v_gene: TRBV5-1; CDR3aa: CASSPRTGGVTGELFF
len: 12; d_gene: NA; v_gene: TRBV30; CDR3aa: CAWSVKGYGYTF